Included here is one TCR beta chain sequence, with context. The data originate from a study of blood T cell repertoires in COVID-19. Study at large: Some COVID-19 samples were acute and others convalescent; all came from the United States, Italy and Spain. Sources were T cells, B-cell-depleted T cells, or PBMCs; the material itself was cDNA or gDNA.

In the source study's methods: Estimation of nucleated cell counts was performed using reference gene primer amplification. Measured with immunoSEQ multiplex PCR; TCRdb has only the in-frame clones, and not every one. The DNA was the basis for D and trimming; V, J and clone size are from that table. The sample records some 270,000 clones, about 80% being singletons. J lost 7 bases, V lost 2 bases, and 7 bases had no gene match. This CDR3 is 16 amino acids long. CDR1 and CDR2 from the germline V gene are LGHNA and YSLEER. The sequencing input was PBMCs or T cells enriched from blood (not recorded which). The TCR originated in a man aged 45-65 years who had recovered from COVID-19. The chain couples TRBV4-3 to TRBJ2-1; 11 bases align to TRBD2. CDR3 loop: CASSQPLLAGVNEQFF. In DNA form, the CDR3 reads TGCGCCAGCAGCCAACCTTTACTAGCGGGAGTAAATGAGCAGTTCTTC.